These T cell receptor beta chains were read from a single sample in a study of blood T cell repertoires in COVID-19. Libraries were prepared by immunoSEQ multiplex PCR; TCRdb keeps only in-frame clonotypes and omits some of them. This table has tens of thousands of clones, around 90% appearing once. Material: peripheral blood. The receptors originated from a woman aged 70-85 years with acute or convalescent COVID-19. Both conserved end residues are trimmed from each CDR3. Each record gives: D gene, J gene, V gene, CDR3 protein. D genes are given only for firm matches.

>-|TRBJ2-1|TRBV5-1
ASGVGGPYNEQF
>-|TRBJ2-5|TRBV6-5
ASSRTWAMETQY
>-|TRBJ2-2|TRBV27
ASSLFAGELF
>-|TRBJ1-3|TRBV28
ASSLGGSSGNTIY
>-|TRBJ1-5|TRBV15
ATSRARYSNQPQH
>-|TRBJ1-1|TRBV6-5
ASSYSWQGNTEAF
>-|TRBJ2-7|TRBV9
ASSARRFQETRRSEQY
>TRBD1|TRBJ1-6|TRBV7-9
ASSVGGTANSPLH
>-|TRBJ1-1|TRBV4-1
ASSHPGKSPEAF
>TRBD2|TRBJ2-1|TRBV15
ATSRAGTSGIYNEQF
>-|TRBJ2-1|TRBV4-2
ASSRTRLAEQF
>-|TRBJ1-5|TRBV6-2/TRBV6-3
ASSYSRVYSNQPQH
>-|TRBJ1-4|TRBV4-1
ASSQETTVFGLHLATNEKLF
>-|TRBJ2-3|TRBV6-5
ASRERYSSTDTQY
>-|TRBJ2-5|TRBV2
ASSRNEKTGTQY
>-|TRBJ1-6|TRBV9
ASSGTVNSPLH
>TRBD2|TRBJ2-1|TRBV2
ASSEAAGGKYNEQF
>-|TRBJ1-5|TRBV27
ASRGTGRGYSNQPQH
>-|TRBJ1-6|TRBV30
AWSVAQNSPLH
>-|TRBJ1-1|TRBV14
ASSYKTGATEAF
>TRBD1|TRBJ2-7|TRBV6-5
ASSHRGRTYEQY
>-|TRBJ2-7|TRBV12-3/TRBV12-4
ASSRSGVYEQY
>-|TRBJ1-2|TRBV3-1/TRBV3-2
ASSQNPGGTYGYT
>-|TRBJ1-1|TRBV18
ASSSASTGLATEAF
>TRBD2|TRBJ2-1|TRBV19
ASSIVLAALYNEQF
>-|TRBJ2-5|TRBV18
ASASVIQETQY
>TRBD2|TRBJ2-1|TRBV19
ASSILGGRDYNEQF